A selection of T cell receptor beta chains follows, all from one sample in a study of identical twins. TCRdb re-derived calls from the 5' RACE reads in MiXCR, one entry per CDR3 protein. The sample records around 160,000 distinct CDR3 sequences, approximately 3.5% being singletons. The specimen was memory T cells sorted from blood. The receptors come from a man aged 18 to 30 in good health. CDR3s include the opening cysteine and the closing phenylalanine or tryptophan. D genes are given only for firm matches. Clone size is shown for a subset of rows, as once, few, many or a class of expanded clone.

abundance: many; d_gene: NA; len: 15; v_gene: TRBV4-1; j_gene: TRBJ2-5; CDR3aa: CASSHLGREQETQYF; CDR3nt: TGCGCCAGCAGCCACCTTGGACGGGAACAAGAGACCCAGTACTTC
abundance: few; d_gene: NA; len: 15; v_gene: TRBV5-6; j_gene: TRBJ1-2; CDR3aa: CASSSDDRASGGYTF; CDR3nt: TGTGCCAGCAGCTCCGACGACCGTGCCTCGGGTGGCTACACCTTC
abundance: few; d_gene: NA; len: 13; v_gene: TRBV29-1; j_gene: TRBJ2-5; CDR3aa: CSVDTGVVETQYF; CDR3nt: TGCAGCGTTGATACGGGAGTGGTTGAGACCCAGTACTTC
abundance: many; d_gene: NA; len: 14; v_gene: TRBV6-2/TRBV6-3; j_gene: TRBJ2-5; CDR3aa: CASSYTGYQETQYF; CDR3nt: TGTGCCAGCAGTTACACGGGGTACCAAGAGACCCAGTACTTC
abundance: many; d_gene: NA; len: 16; v_gene: TRBV7-9; j_gene: TRBJ1-5; CDR3aa: CASSANDGYDNQPQHF; CDR3nt: TGTGCCAGCAGCGCGAACGACGGATATGACAATCAGCCCCAGCATTTT
abundance: many; d_gene: TRBD2; len: 15; v_gene: TRBV7-9; j_gene: TRBJ2-3; CDR3aa: CASSRRLARTDTQYF; CDR3nt: TGTGCCAGCAGCCGACGACTAGCCCGCACAGATACGCAGTATTTT
abundance: many; d_gene: NA; len: 14; v_gene: TRBV12-3/TRBV12-4; j_gene: TRBJ2-3; CDR3aa: CASSQTRETDTQYF; CDR3nt: TGTGCCAGCAGTCAGACCCGTGAGACAGATACGCAGTATTTT
abundance: many; d_gene: NA; len: 13; v_gene: TRBV29-1; j_gene: TRBJ1-1; CDR3aa: CSGNDRRKTEAFF; CDR3nt: TGCAGCGGAAACGACAGGAGAAAAACTGAAGCTTTCTTT
abundance: many; d_gene: NA; len: 16; v_gene: TRBV6-2/TRBV6-3; j_gene: TRBJ2-1; CDR3aa: CASSTLDRGLTNEQFF; CDR3nt: TGTGCCAGCAGTACCCTTGATAGAGGCCTGACAAATGAGCAGTTCTTC
abundance: many; d_gene: NA; len: 15; v_gene: TRBV11-2; j_gene: TRBJ1-5; CDR3aa: CASSLGVGGNQPQHF; CDR3nt: TGTGCCAGCAGCTTAGGGGTTGGCGGCAATCAGCCCCAGCATTTT
abundance: few; d_gene: NA; len: 18; v_gene: TRBV4-2; j_gene: TRBJ2-1; CDR3aa: CASSQGTNPRLGSGEQFF; CDR3nt: TGTGCCAGCAGCCAAGGTACAAACCCAAGACTGGGTTCAGGTGAGCAGTTCTTC
abundance: many; d_gene: NA; len: 15; v_gene: TRBV20-1; j_gene: TRBJ1-5; CDR3aa: CSARDLGGDNQPQHF; CDR3nt: TGCAGTGCTAGAGATCTGGGGGGCGACAATCAGCCCCAGCATTTT
abundance: many; d_gene: NA; len: 13; v_gene: TRBV20-1; j_gene: TRBJ1-6; CDR3aa: CSAREGADSPLHF; CDR3nt: TGCAGTGCTAGAGAGGGAGCGGATTCACCCCTCCACTTT
abundance: many; d_gene: TRBD2; len: 12; v_gene: TRBV28; j_gene: TRBJ2-1; CDR3aa: CASSGLALEQFF; CDR3nt: TGTGCCAGCAGCGGACTAGCCCTTGAGCAGTTCTTC
abundance: many; d_gene: NA; len: 16; v_gene: TRBV6-1; j_gene: TRBJ2-2; CDR3aa: CASSEAPGVVTGELFF; CDR3nt: TGTGCCAGCAGTGAAGCGCCAGGGGTGGTCACCGGGGAGCTGTTTTTT
abundance: many; d_gene: NA; len: 12; v_gene: TRBV27; j_gene: TRBJ2-5; CDR3aa: CASSFTGQTQYF; CDR3nt: TGTGCCAGCAGTTTTACGGGCCAGACCCAGTACTTC
abundance: many; d_gene: NA; len: 13; v_gene: TRBV7-8; j_gene: TRBJ1-1; CDR3aa: CASSSLMNTEAFF; CDR3nt: TGTGCCAGCAGCTCCCTCATGAACACTGAAGCTTTCTTT
abundance: many; d_gene: TRBD1; len: 13; v_gene: TRBV10-3; j_gene: TRBJ1-1; CDR3aa: CAMGQGGGTEAFF; CDR3nt: TGTGCCATGGGACAGGGAGGAGGTACTGAAGCTTTCTTT
abundance: few; d_gene: NA; len: 16; v_gene: TRBV20-1; j_gene: TRBJ2-7; CDR3aa: CSARSAAKATTYEQYF; CDR3nt: TGCAGTGCTAGGAGTGCCGCCAAAGCCACCACCTACGAGCAGTACTTC
abundance: many; d_gene: NA; len: 15; v_gene: TRBV5-1; j_gene: TRBJ2-4; CDR3aa: CASSLDAPAKNIQYF; CDR3nt: TGCGCCAGCAGCTTGGACGCCCCGGCCAAAAACATTCAGTACTTC
abundance: few; d_gene: TRBD1; len: 18; v_gene: TRBV6-4; j_gene: TRBJ2-6; CDR3aa: CASSDTGTGISGANVLTF; CDR3nt: TGTGCCAGCAGTGACACAGGGACAGGGATCTCTGGGGCCAACGTCCTGACTTTC
abundance: NA; d_gene: TRBD2; len: 16; v_gene: TRBV19; j_gene: TRBJ2-5; CDR3aa: CASSRGTSGREETQYF; CDR3nt: TGTGCCAGTAGCCGCGGGACTAGCGGGAGGGAGGAGACCCAGTACTTC
abundance: few; d_gene: NA; len: 13; v_gene: TRBV6-1; j_gene: TRBJ2-1; CDR3aa: CASSASSGNEQFF; CDR3nt: TGTGCCAGCAGTGCCTCCTCAGGAAATGAGCAGTTCTTC
abundance: NA; d_gene: NA; len: 15; v_gene: TRBV7-9; j_gene: TRBJ1-1; CDR3aa: CASSSPGLGTTEAFF; CDR3nt: TGTGCCAGCAGCAGTCCGGGCCTCGGGACAACTGAAGCTTTCTTT
abundance: many; d_gene: NA; len: 16; v_gene: TRBV9; j_gene: TRBJ1-6; CDR3aa: CASSAYEPGPNSPLHF; CDR3nt: TGTGCCAGCAGCGCTTACGAGCCGGGACCAAATTCACCCCTCCACTTT
abundance: many; d_gene: NA; len: 13; v_gene: TRBV20-1; j_gene: TRBJ2-2; CDR3aa: CSAIRQGGGELFF; CDR3nt: TGCAGTGCTATTCGACAGGGAGGCGGGGAGCTGTTTTTT
abundance: many; d_gene: TRBD1; len: 13; v_gene: TRBV11-3; j_gene: TRBJ1-1; CDR3aa: CASSHGTDTEAFF; CDR3nt: TGTGCCAGCAGCCACGGGACAGACACTGAAGCTTTCTTT
abundance: many; d_gene: NA; len: 15; v_gene: TRBV12-3/TRBV12-4; j_gene: TRBJ2-2; CDR3aa: CASSWLGVNTGELFF; CDR3nt: TGTGCCAGCAGTTGGTTGGGGGTGAACACCGGGGAGCTGTTTTTT
abundance: many; d_gene: NA; len: 14; v_gene: TRBV9; j_gene: TRBJ2-1; CDR3aa: CASSRGTVNNEQFF; CDR3nt: TGTGCCAGCAGTCGGGGGACAGTTAACAATGAGCAGTTCTTC
abundance: many; d_gene: NA; len: 15; v_gene: TRBV15; j_gene: TRBJ2-1; CDR3aa: CATSRDTSTYNEQFF; CDR3nt: TGTGCCACCAGCAGAGATACCTCAACCTACAATGAGCAGTTCTTC
abundance: many; d_gene: NA; len: 17; v_gene: TRBV20-1; j_gene: TRBJ2-3; CDR3aa: CSARDLRDSGHTDTQYF; CDR3nt: TGCAGTGCTAGAGACCTCCGGGACTCGGGGCACACAGATACGCAGTATTTT
abundance: many; d_gene: NA; len: 15; v_gene: TRBV5-1; j_gene: TRBJ1-2; CDR3aa: CASSPEARRSYGYTF; CDR3nt: TGCGCCAGCAGCCCAGAAGCCAGGAGATCCTATGGCTACACCTTC
abundance: many; d_gene: NA; len: 10; v_gene: TRBV10-3; j_gene: TRBJ1-1; CDR3aa: CAISDIEAFF; CDR3nt: TGTGCCATCAGTGACATCGAGGCTTTCTTT
abundance: many; d_gene: TRBD1; len: 17; v_gene: TRBV2; j_gene: TRBJ2-2; CDR3aa: CASSELGQGEGTGELFF; CDR3nt: TGTGCCAGCAGTGAGCTCGGACAGGGCGAGGGTACTGGGGAGCTGTTTTTT
abundance: few; d_gene: TRBD2; len: 16; v_gene: TRBV7-9; j_gene: TRBJ2-1; CDR3aa: CASSPGLADVNNEQFF; CDR3nt: TGTGCCAGCAGCCCCGGACTAGCGGACGTTAACAATGAGCAGTTCTTC
abundance: few; d_gene: NA; len: 17; v_gene: TRBV5-5; j_gene: TRBJ2-3; CDR3aa: CASSLEVRGLSTDTQYF; CDR3nt: TGTGCCAGCAGCTTGGAGGTCAGGGGTCTCAGCACAGATACGCAGTATTTT
abundance: many; d_gene: NA; len: 16; v_gene: TRBV10-3; j_gene: TRBJ2-1; CDR3aa: CAISEREKSSYNEQFF; CDR3nt: TGTGCCATCAGTGAGCGGGAGAAGAGCTCCTACAATGAGCAGTTCTTC
abundance: many; d_gene: TRBD1; len: 15; v_gene: TRBV4-2; j_gene: TRBJ2-1; CDR3aa: CASSQGQGDRNEQFF; CDR3nt: TGTGCCAGCAGCCAAGGGCAGGGGGATCGCAATGAGCAGTTCTTC
abundance: many; d_gene: NA; len: 13; v_gene: TRBV6-4; j_gene: TRBJ2-3; CDR3aa: CASSDSAGYTQYF; CDR3nt: TGTGCCAGCAGTGACTCGGCAGGCTATACGCAGTATTTT
abundance: many; d_gene: TRBD2; len: 16; v_gene: TRBV6-5; j_gene: TRBJ2-1; CDR3aa: CASSYGLAGGQNEQFF; CDR3nt: TGTGCCAGCAGTTACGGACTAGCGGGAGGCCAGAATGAGCAGTTCTTC
abundance: NA; d_gene: NA; len: 12; v_gene: TRBV20-1; j_gene: TRBJ2-3; CDR3aa: CSARVPGYTQYF; CDR3nt: TGCAGTGCTAGAGTTCCCGGCTATACGCAGTATTTT
abundance: NA; d_gene: TRBD2; len: 15; v_gene: TRBV7-9; j_gene: TRBJ2-1; CDR3aa: CASSLVLAGADEQFF; CDR3nt: TGTGCCAGCAGCTTAGTTCTAGCGGGAGCGGATGAGCAGTTCTTC
abundance: many; d_gene: NA; len: 17; v_gene: TRBV5-1; j_gene: TRBJ2-3; CDR3aa: CASSAGVGGTSTDTQYF; CDR3nt: TGCGCCAGCAGCGCAGGGGTGGGCGGGACCAGCACAGATACGCAGTATTTT
abundance: many; d_gene: NA; len: 13; v_gene: TRBV2; j_gene: TRBJ1-2; CDR3aa: CASSQVVGYGYTF; CDR3nt: TGTGCCAGCAGTCAGGTGGTCGGGTATGGCTACACCTTC
abundance: many; d_gene: NA; len: 18; v_gene: TRBV6-1; j_gene: TRBJ1-5; CDR3aa: CASGPRGGHVVSNQPQHF; CDR3nt: TGTGCCAGCGGCCCCAGGGGCGGACATGTCGTAAGCAATCAGCCCCAGCATTTT
abundance: many; d_gene: NA; len: 15; v_gene: TRBV7-9; j_gene: TRBJ2-1; CDR3aa: CASSLLNGTLHEQFF; CDR3nt: TGTGCCAGCAGCTTACTCAACGGGACACTTCATGAGCAGTTCTTC
abundance: NA; d_gene: TRBD1; len: 14; v_gene: TRBV30; j_gene: TRBJ2-2; CDR3aa: CAWLGGQGVGELFF; CDR3nt: TGTGCCTGGCTTGGTGGACAGGGTGTCGGGGAGCTGTTTTTT
abundance: many; d_gene: NA; len: 15; v_gene: TRBV24-1; j_gene: TRBJ2-3; CDR3aa: CATSDITEYTDTQYF; CDR3nt: TGTGCCACCAGTGATATCACGGAGTACACAGATACGCAGTATTTT
abundance: many; d_gene: NA; len: 13; v_gene: TRBV4-3; j_gene: TRBJ1-1; CDR3aa: CASSQDTGREAFF; CDR3nt: TGCGCCAGCAGCCAAGATACAGGGCGAGAAGCTTTCTTT
abundance: many; d_gene: NA; len: 14; v_gene: TRBV12-3/TRBV12-4; j_gene: TRBJ2-5; CDR3aa: CASSLAVGTGDQYF; CDR3nt: TGTGCCAGCAGTTTAGCCGTCGGGACGGGGGACCAGTACTTC
abundance: many; d_gene: TRBD1; len: 14; v_gene: TRBV2; j_gene: TRBJ1-1; CDR3aa: CASSEQGAGTEAFF; CDR3nt: TGTGCCAGCAGTGAACAGGGGGCTGGAACTGAAGCTTTCTTT
abundance: many; d_gene: NA; len: 16; v_gene: TRBV6-2/TRBV6-3; j_gene: TRBJ1-5; CDR3aa: CASSYVLWRNNQPQHF; CDR3nt: TGTGCCAGCAGTTACGTCCTATGGCGAAACAATCAGCCCCAGCATTTT
abundance: many; d_gene: NA; len: 14; v_gene: TRBV9; j_gene: TRBJ1-1; CDR3aa: CASSVESTNTEAFF; CDR3nt: TGTGCCAGCAGCGTAGAGAGTACTAACACTGAAGCTTTCTTT
abundance: many; d_gene: NA; len: 14; v_gene: TRBV20-1; j_gene: TRBJ1-5; CDR3aa: CSAEDSDSNQPQHF; CDR3nt: TGCAGTGCAGAAGACAGCGATAGCAATCAGCCCCAGCATTTT
abundance: many; d_gene: NA; len: 14; v_gene: TRBV21-1; j_gene: TRBJ1-5; CDR3aa: CASSKGPGNQPQHF; CDR3nt: TGTGCCAGCAGCAAAGGGCCGGGGAATCAGCCCCAGCATTTT